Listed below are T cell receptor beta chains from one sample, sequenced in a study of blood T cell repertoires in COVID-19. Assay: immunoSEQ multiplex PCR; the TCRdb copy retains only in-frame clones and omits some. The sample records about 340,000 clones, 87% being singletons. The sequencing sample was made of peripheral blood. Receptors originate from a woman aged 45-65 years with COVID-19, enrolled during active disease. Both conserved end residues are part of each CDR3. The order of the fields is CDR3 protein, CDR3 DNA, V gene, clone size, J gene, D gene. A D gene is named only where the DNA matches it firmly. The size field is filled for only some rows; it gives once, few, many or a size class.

CASSQDRGGGYTF,TGTGCCAGCAGTCAGGACAGGGGTGGCGGCTACACCTTC,TRBV5-5,.,TRBJ1-2,TRBD1
CASSLSRLNTGELFF,TGTGCCAGCAGCTTAAGCAGACTTAACACCGGGGAGCTGTTTTTT,TRBV7-9,.,TRBJ2-2,.
CASTRTGGRETQYF,TGCGCCAGCACCAGGACAGGGGGTCGGGAGACCCAGTACTTC,TRBV23-1,.,TRBJ2-5,TRBD1
CASSPASRGYTF,TGTGCCAGCAGTCCTGCGTCGCGGGGCTACACCTTC,TRBV12-3/TRBV12-4,.,TRBJ1-2,.
CASSLSAARTEAFF,TGTGCCAGCAGTTTATCGGCGGCTCGGACTGAAGCTTTCTTT,TRBV27,once,TRBJ1-1,.
CASSSADSRGYTF,TGCGCCAGCAGCTCGGCAGACTCTCGTGGCTACACCTTC,TRBV5-1,.,TRBJ1-2,.
CATIRTGTYEQYF,TGTGCCACCATACGGACGGGGACCTACGAGCAGTACTTC,TRBV6-5,.,TRBJ2-7,.
CASSVAIGSKETQYF,TGTGCCAGCAGCGTAGCTATCGGGAGTAAAGAGACCCAGTACTTC,TRBV9,.,TRBJ2-5,.
CASSGRDLINEQFF,TGTGCCAGCAGCGGCCGGGACTTAATAAATGAGCAGTTCTTC,TRBV11-2,.,TRBJ2-1,.
CASSSGGTGLNSPLHF,TGCGCCAGCAGCTCTGGGGGGACGGGGTTGAATTCACCCCTCCACTTT,TRBV5-1,.,TRBJ1-6,.
CASSQGPNEQYF,TGTGCCAGTAGTCAGGGGCCCAACGAGCAGTACTTC,TRBV19,.,TRBJ2-7,.
CASSQDRGNYGYTF,TGCGCCAGCAGCCAAGATAGGGGCAACTATGGCTACACCTTC,TRBV4-1,.,TRBJ1-2,.
CASSREGASDTQYF,TGCGCCAGCAGCCGCGAGGGGGCCTCAGATACGCAGTATTTT,TRBV5-1,.,TRBJ2-3,TRBD1
CASSQRGPQETQYF,TGTGCCAGCAGCCAAAGGGGTCCCCAAGAGACCCAGTACTTC,TRBV3-1/TRBV3-2,.,TRBJ2-5,.
CAISESNRGNSPLHF,TGTGCCATCAGTGAGTCAAACAGGGGTAATTCACCCCTCCACTTT,TRBV10-3,.,TRBJ1-6,TRBD1
CATSRDRSRGTEAFF,TGTGCCACCAGCAGAGACCGAAGCAGGGGAACTGAAGCTTTCTTT,TRBV15,once,TRBJ1-1,.
CASRRTSEYEQYF,TGCGCCAGCAGGCGGACTAGCGAGTACGAGCAGTACTTC,TRBV5-1,.,TRBJ2-7,TRBD2
CASSVGPLGAGRVGADTQYF,TGTGCCAGCAGCGTAGGCCCCCTAGGAGCGGGTCGGGTTGGCGCAGATACGCAGTATTTT,TRBV9,.,TRBJ2-3,.
CASSRPGQASNYGYTF,TGTGCCAGCAGTCGTCCGGGACAGGCATCAAACTATGGCTACACCTTC,TRBV5-4,.,TRBJ1-2,TRBD1
CASSQQTRYGYTF,TGCGCCAGCAGCCAACAGACACGCTATGGCTACACCTTC,TRBV4-1,once,TRBJ1-2,.
CASSQDWTGTPSYPNYGYTF,TGTGCCAGCAGCCAAGATTGGACGGGGACACCGAGTTACCCTAACTATGGCTACACCTTC,TRBV4-2,.,TRBJ1-2,.
CASAGGPLVTQYF,TGTGCCAGTGCAGGGGGCCCTTTAGTGACCCAGTACTTC,TRBV2,once,TRBJ2-5,TRBD1
CAWRRQGGDEQFF,TGTGCCTGGAGGAGACAGGGGGGCGATGAGCAGTTCTTC,TRBV30,.,TRBJ2-1,TRBD1
CASIQGGNYNEQFF,TGCGCCAGCATACAGGGGGGCAATTACAATGAGCAGTTCTTC,TRBV5-1,.,TRBJ2-1,TRBD1
CASSLVNEQFF,TGTGCCAGCAGCCTAGTAAATGAGCAGTTCTTC,TRBV25-1,.,TRBJ2-1,.
CASSSKSGTGVYEQYF,TGTGCCAGCAGTTCTAAGTCCGGGACAGGGGTCTACGAGCAGTACTTC,TRBV27,.,TRBJ2-7,TRBD1